These 18 T cell receptor beta chains share one sample of origin, sequenced in a study of neurological immune-mediated disorders. TCRdb fed the 5' RACE reads into MiXCR, producing one record per CDR3 protein. Of about 38,000 distinct CDR3 sequences detected, over 8.5% appear once; the ten largest clones hold around 3.9%. As to time point: technical triplicate 1. The material sequenced was PBMCs. The receptor set was obtained from a man in his sixties with HTLV-1-associated myelopathy (HAM/TSP).

This clonotype was detected ten times or more. The chain joins TRBV5-1 to TRBJ2-7; 10 positions match TRBD2. Germline V gene sequence: CDR1 SGHRS, CDR2 YFSETQ. This CDR3 region has 16 residues. Trimming took 0 bases from V and 4 from J; bases not matched to a gene: 7. In DNA, the CDR3 is TGCGCCAGCAGCTTGGGGAGTAGCGGGAGGACGTACGAGCAGTACTTC. Protein product: CASSLGSSGRTYEQYF.

This clonotype was seen repeatedly, ten times or more. The chain links TRBV5-5 to TRBJ2-2, with 7 bases identical to TRBD2. Unmatched junction bases numbered 0, after V lost 3 bases and J lost 1 base. Looked up from germline, CDR1 is SGHKS and CDR2 is YYEKEE (reference sequence). CDR3 length equals 14 residues. CDR3 loop: CASSSSGNTGELFF. The CDR3, as DNA: TGTGCCAGCAGCTCTAGCGGGAACACCGGGGAGCTGTTTTTT.

V and J are TRBV5-1 and TRBJ2-1, with 9 bases matching TRBD1. The CDR3 loop spans 16 amino acids. CDR1 and CDR2 from the germline V gene are SGHRS and YFSETQ. V lost 4 bases to trimming and J lost 7 bases; unmatched junction nucleotides: 12. In DNA form, the CDR3 reads TGCGCCAGCAGCCCGCCGGTGGGGACAGGGTTTAATGAGCAGTTCTTC. Translating gives CASSPPVGTGFNEQFF.

The table lists this clonotype with many counts. This chain joins TRBV28 and TRBJ1-4; possibly TRBD1 for D (5 bases). The germline V gene encodes CDR1 MDHEN and CDR2 SYDVKM. The ends were cut back, 8 bases at V and 14 bases at J, with 18 bases in the middle. The CDR3 is made up of 12 amino acids. CDR3 protein: CASHSPGRDLFF. CDR3 DNA: TGTGCCAGCCACTCTCCGGGGAGGGACCTGTTTTTT.

This clonotype occurred many times. The rearrangement uses TRBV5-1 and TRBJ2-3; D is unclear. V gave up 0 bases and J gave up 2 bases, with 10 bases separating them. CDR1 and CDR2 (germline): SGHRS, YFSETQ. This CDR3 region has 15 residues. The CDR3 sequence is CASSLVGLDTDTQYF. As DNA, the CDR3 is TGCGCCAGCAGCTTGGTCGGGCTAGACACAGATACGCAGTATTTT.

This clonotype was observed many times. V is TRBV19 and J is TRBJ2-3; tentatively, D is TRBD1 (6 bases). Germline V gene sequence: CDR1 LNHDA, CDR2 SQIVND (reference sequence). The CDR3 is made up of 15 amino acids. V shed 6 bases and J shed 2 bases, with 15 bases lying between them. CDR3 residues: CASSKFQGTTDTQYF. The CDR3 nucleotides read TGTGCCAGTAGCAAATTTCAGGGGACCACAGATACGCAGTATTTT.

Many counts were recorded for this clonotype. The rearrangement links TRBV12-5 to TRBJ1-2; the match to TRBD1 covers 7 bases. The germline V gene has CDR1 LGHNT and CDR2 FRNRAP. The CDR3 covers 16 residues. The V segment lost 0 bases and the J segment 6 bases; nucleotides outside the gene matches: 10. The CDR3, as DNA: TGTGCTAGTGGTTTGGTACTAGGCAGGGGGAATAATGGCTACACCTTC. The encoded protein is CASGLVLGRGNNGYTF.

This clonotype was recorded at least ten times. The genes are TRBV27 and TRBJ2-1; 7 nucleotides match TRBD1. Germline lookup yields CDR1 MNHEY and CDR2 SMNVEV (reference sequence). J was trimmed by 7 bases and V by 7 bases; bases with no gene match: 16. The CDR3 is made up of 16 amino acids. As DNA, the CDR3 is TGTGCCAGCACCCTAAGACAGGGCGGCACATTGAATGAGCAGTTCTTC. Protein: CASTLRQGGTLNEQFF.

This chain joins TRBV13 and TRBJ2-1; 7 nucleotides align to TRBD1. With 4 bases clipped from V and 2 bases from J, the junction kept 11 bases outside the gene matches. The CDR3 contains 17 residues. Germline CDR1 is PRHDT and CDR2 is FYEKMQ (reference sequence). The CDR3, as DNA: TGTGCCAGCAGCTACCTCCTGACAGGGAGAGCCTACAATGAGCAGTTCTTC. Translation gives CASSYLLTGRAYNEQFF.

This clonotype was recorded at least ten times. The chain is built from TRBV5-1 and TRBJ2-5; 9 bases fit TRBD2. Germline-derived CDR1 and CDR2 are SGHRS and YFSETQ. CDR3 length equals 15 residues. J was trimmed by 3 bases and V by 4 bases; bases with no gene match: 7. The CDR3 loop is CASSPGPSGKETQYF. In DNA, the CDR3 is TGCGCCAGCAGCCCTGGACCTAGCGGGAAAGAGACCCAGTACTTC. The complete variable domain, with remaining parts taken from reference TRBV5-1 and TRBJ2-5, reads KAGVTQTPRYLIKTRGQQVTLSCSPISGHRSVSWYQQTPGQGLQFLFEYFSETQRNKGNFPGRFSGRQFSNSRSEMNVSTLELGDSALYLCASSPGPSGKETQYFGPGTRLLVL.

This clonotype came up many times. V is TRBV6-2 or TRBV6-3 and J is TRBJ2-3; D may be TRBD1 (5 bases). The ends were cut back, 7 bases at V and 1 base at J, with 21 bases in the middle. Per germline, CDR1 MNHEY and CDR2 SVGEGT. This CDR3 comprises 17 residues. CDR3 DNA sequence: TGTGCCAGCACCCGGCTTGGGGCCTCTATTCGCACAGATACGCAGTATTTT. Translated, it gives CASTRLGASIRTDTQYF.

This clonotype showed up many times. V gene TRBV5-6 combines with J gene TRBJ1-1; D call uncertain. The CDR3 has 13 amino acids. Between the trimmed V and J ends, which lost 2 bases and 0 bases, there was a span of 5 bases. In germline, CDR1 is SGHDT, CDR2 YYEEEE. The CDR3: CASSFSLNTEAFF. Here the CDR3 DNA reads TGTGCCAGCAGCTTCTCGTTGAACACTGAAGCTTTCTTT.

In its sample, this clonotype was seen a few times. The gene calls are TRBV7-8 and TRBJ1-4, with a weak D call TRBD1 (5 bases). V lost 0 bases and J lost 5, with 13 bases in between. This CDR3 contains 16 residues. Germline V gives CDR1 SGHVS, CDR2 FQNEAQ. The CDR3 sequence: CASSLAQRGRNEKLFF. The CDR3 bases are TGTGCCAGCAGCTTAGCACAGCGGGGGAGGAATGAAAAACTGTTTTTT.

This clonotype has ten or more counts. V usage is TRBV9 and J usage is TRBJ2-3; a possible D gene is TRBD1 (6 bases). V lost 4 bases, J lost 4 bases, and 13 bases lay in between. The CDR3 sequence is 14 residues long. CDR1 SGDLS and CDR2 YYNGEE come from the germline V gene. For the CDR3, the DNA is TGTGCCAGCAGCACCGGACAGTTTGCAGATACGCAGTATTTT. This codes for CASSTGQFADTQYF.

This clonotype was counted ten times or more. The V gene is TRBV6-5, the J gene TRBJ2-3, with a weak D call TRBD1 (5 bases). Trimming took 4 bases from V and 0 from J, leaving 14 bases between them. There are 16 residues in the CDR3. Germline-derived CDR1 and CDR2 are MNHEY and SVGAGI. CDR3 nucleotide sequence: TGTGCCAGCAGTTTCGCTCAGGGTTCTAGCACAGATACGCAGTATTTT. This encodes CASSFAQGSSTDTQYF.

This clonotype was detected ten times or more. The CDR3 reads CASRRREEGRYEQYF. The CDR3, as DNA: TGTGCCAGCAGGCGGCGGGAGGAAGGGCGGTACGAGCAGTACTTC. J is TRBJ2-7 and V is TRBV6-6; TRBD2 aligns across 8 bases. The CDR3 sequence is 15 residues long. After removal of 6 bases from V and 4 bases from J, the junction contained 11 bases not matched to a gene. Germline-derived CDR1 and CDR2 are MNHNY and SVGAGI (reference sequence).

Ten or more counts support this clonotype. The chain recombines TRBV20-1 with TRBJ2-2; no clear D. This CDR3 comprises 14 residues. Looked up from germline, CDR1 is DFQATT and CDR2 is SNEGSKA (reference sequence). The V end was cut by 6 bases, the J end by 0 bases, with 11 bases between. CDR3 amino acids: CSAAKGSNTGELFF. The CDR3 DNA sequence: TGCAGTGCAGCGAAAGGATCGAACACCGGGGAGCTGTTTTTT.

This clonotype ranks as medium-sized (0.01 to 0.1%). The V and J genes are TRBV20-1 and TRBJ2-1; no clear D. V lost 1 base and J lost 3, with 16 bases in between. This CDR3 comprises 16 residues. Germline V gene data show CDR1 as DFQATT and CDR2 as SNEGSKA (reference sequence). CDR3 loop: CSARVGLRQFYNEQFF. CDR3 sequence (DNA): TGCAGTGCTAGAGTGGGCCTCCGGCAATTCTACAATGAGCAGTTCTTC.